This T cell receptor beta chain was captured by sequencing in a study of shared clonotypes between healthy human individuals. Study information: Three CD4 naive, three CD4 memory, two CD8 naive and one CD8 memory plate were used per donor. General observations from the study: Sequencing depth was expected to affect clonotype sharing among donors.

Germline V gene data show CDR1 as MGHRA and CDR2 as YSYEKL. V was clipped by 1 base and J by 6 bases; unmatched bases: 5. This CDR3 region has 14 residues. CD45RO-negative, CCR7-positively selected cells formed the naive CD8 fraction, excluding terminally differentiated effector memory CD45RA+ cells. A remark on this clone: Its cognate antigen is unknown.

Sequencing was performed with immunoSEQ multiplex PCR; in TCRdb, only in-frame clones are kept and a portion is missing. This table holds millions of clones, around 96% found once. The source of this sequence is a man younger than 30 in good health. This chain connects TRBV4-1 to TRBJ2-7; the match to TRBD1 covers 8 bases. The sequencing sample was made of naive CD8+ T cells sorted from blood. This CDR3 is CASSQGQGMSEQYF. The CDR3 region has the DNA TGCGCCAGCAGCCAAGGACAGGGGATGAGCGAGCAGTACTTC.